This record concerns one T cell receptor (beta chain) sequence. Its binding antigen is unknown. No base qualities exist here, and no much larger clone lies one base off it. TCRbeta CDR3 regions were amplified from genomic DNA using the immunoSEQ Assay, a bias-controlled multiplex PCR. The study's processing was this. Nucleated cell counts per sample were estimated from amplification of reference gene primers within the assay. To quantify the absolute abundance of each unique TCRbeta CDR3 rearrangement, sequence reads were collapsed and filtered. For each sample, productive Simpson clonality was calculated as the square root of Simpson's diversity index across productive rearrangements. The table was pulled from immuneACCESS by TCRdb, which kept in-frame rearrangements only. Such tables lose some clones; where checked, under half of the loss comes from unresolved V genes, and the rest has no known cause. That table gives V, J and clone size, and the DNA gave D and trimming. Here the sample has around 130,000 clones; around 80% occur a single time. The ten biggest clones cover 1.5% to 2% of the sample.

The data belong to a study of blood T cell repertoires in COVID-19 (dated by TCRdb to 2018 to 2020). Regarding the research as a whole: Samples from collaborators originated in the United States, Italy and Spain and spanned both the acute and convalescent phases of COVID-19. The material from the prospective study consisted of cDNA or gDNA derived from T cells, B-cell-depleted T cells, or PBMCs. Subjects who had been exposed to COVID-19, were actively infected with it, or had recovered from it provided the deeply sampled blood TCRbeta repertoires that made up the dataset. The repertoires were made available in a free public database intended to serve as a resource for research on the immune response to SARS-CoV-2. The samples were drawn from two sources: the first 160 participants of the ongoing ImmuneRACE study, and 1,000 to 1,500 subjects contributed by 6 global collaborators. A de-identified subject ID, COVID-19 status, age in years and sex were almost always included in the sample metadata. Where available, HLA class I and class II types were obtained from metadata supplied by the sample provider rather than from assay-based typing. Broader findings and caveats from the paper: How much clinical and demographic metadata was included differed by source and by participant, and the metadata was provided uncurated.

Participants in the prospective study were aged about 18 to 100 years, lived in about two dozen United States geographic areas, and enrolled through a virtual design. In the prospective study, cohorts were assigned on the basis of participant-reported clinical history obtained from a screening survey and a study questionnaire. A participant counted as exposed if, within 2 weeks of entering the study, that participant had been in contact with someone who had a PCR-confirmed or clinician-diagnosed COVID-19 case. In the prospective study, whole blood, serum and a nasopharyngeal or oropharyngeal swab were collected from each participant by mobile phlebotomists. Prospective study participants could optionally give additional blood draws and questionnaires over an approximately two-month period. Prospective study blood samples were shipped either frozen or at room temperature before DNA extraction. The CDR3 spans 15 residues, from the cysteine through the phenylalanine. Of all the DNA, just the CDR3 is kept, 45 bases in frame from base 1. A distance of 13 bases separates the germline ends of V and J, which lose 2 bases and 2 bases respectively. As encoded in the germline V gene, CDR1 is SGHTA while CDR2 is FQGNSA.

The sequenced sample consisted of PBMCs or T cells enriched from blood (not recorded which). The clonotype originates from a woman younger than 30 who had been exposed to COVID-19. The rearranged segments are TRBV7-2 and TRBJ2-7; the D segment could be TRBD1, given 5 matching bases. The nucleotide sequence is TGTGCCAGCAGCTTATCATCCCCAGGGACCTACGAGCAGTACTTC. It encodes CASSLSSPGTYEQYF.